Listed here is a single TCR beta chain. These data originate in a study of blood T cell repertoires in COVID-19. For the study at large: Acute-phase and convalescent COVID-19 samples originated in the United States, Italy and Spain. PBMCs, B-cell-depleted T cells, or T cells were the source of the cDNA or gDNA that made up the material.

Measured with immunoSEQ multiplex PCR; TCRdb has only the in-frame clones, and not every one. The sample has fewer than 50,000 clones, roughly 74% seen once. It was during active infection that Seattle patients were enrolled and then longitudinally followed. Trimming stripped 6 bases from V and 4 bases from J, with 7 bases between. The CDR3 is 12 amino acids. Germline V gene lookup returns CDR1 MNHEY and CDR2 SVGAGI. The rearrangement uses TRBV6-5 and TRBJ2-1, with D possibly being TRBD2 (5 bases). The sample comprised peripheral blood. The sequence derives from a man aged 70 or older with COVID-19, enrolled during active disease. The CDR3 DNA reads TGTGCCAGCAGAGGGAGTTACAATGAGCAGTTCTTC. The encoded protein is CASRGSYNEQFF.